This TCR beta chain was observed in a study of T cells after yellow fever vaccination (dated by TCRdb to the late 2010s). About the full investigation: The SMART-Seq v4 Ultra Low Input RNA kit was used to prepare libraries from fractions with low cell numbers. Bulk TCR alpha and beta repertoires were sequenced longitudinally to track T-cell clones before and after primary and booster YFV17D yellow fever vaccination. Two healthy male donors, one aged 18 to 30 and one aged 30 to 40 years, were included in the cohort. Bulk PBMC replicates and cell subsets were isolated from blood drawn at multiple timepoints before and after both primary and secondary immunization. Overall study results and their limits: After the booster, most clones that had expanded after primary vaccination were detected again (around 96% of CD4 and under 90% of CD8), suggesting broad maintenance of memory. FACS-sorted repertoires could contain abundant contaminating clonotypes from the bulk population, so computational filtering was required. Only a couple of donors were included in the study, so the extent to which the findings can be generalized is limited. The secondary T-cell response was weaker than the primary response but faster, peaking on day 5 instead of day 15. A small fraction of clonotypes appeared in both the CD4 and CD8 compartments, likely as a result of convergent recombination.

TCR cDNA was made using 5'RACE template switching, a step that added a universal primer site and unique molecular identifiers. Priming of cDNA synthesis was performed from both the TCR alpha and TCR beta constant segments. Library amplification involved two PCR steps, and the second step added sample barcodes and sequencing adapters. Sequencing of libraries was done on Illumina HiSeq 2500 (2x100 bp) or NovaSeq (2x150 bp). Per the original workflow: Demultiplexing of reads and collapsing into UMI consensus sequences were performed with MIGEC, and V(D)J alignment was carried out with MiXCR. Using edgeR on replicate PBMC samples, clonotypes were called vaccine-responding if FDR was below 0.01 and the log2 fold change was above 5 up to day 15. Each bulk clonotype was labeled CD4 or CD8 based on which sequenced repertoire, CD4 or CD8, contained the clonotype at higher abundance. Using fastp trimming at Q25 and MiXCR clonotype assembly, TCRdb reanalyzed the public sequencing data and kept in-frame beta chains. Entries that share a CDR3 protein sequence are merged under the most common genes and DNA. For this entry, the V and J calls and clone size follow TCRdb and not the study's own pipeline. Across this sample there are a few hundred thousand distinct CDR3 sequences, with approximately 6% seen only once. 15% of the sample goes to the ten largest clones.

Taken with the paper, the label for treatment or condition translates to: live attenuated yellow fever vaccine strain. At every blood-draw timepoint, two biological replicates of bulk PBMCs were collected. A standard Ficoll-Paque protocol was used to isolate PBMCs from peripheral blood. RNA was extracted with TriZol from bulk PBMCs, CD4 and CD8 fractions, and dextramer-positive and dextramer-negative fractions. This clonotype was counted at least ten times. Its specific antigen is unknown. No much larger clonotype is one base removed from it; base qualities were not supplied. CDR1 and CDR2, per the germline V gene, are SGHRS and YFSETQ. V has 2 bases trimmed and J has 4 bases trimmed; junction bases matching no gene number 2. Measured from the cysteine to the phenylalanine, the CDR3 is 13 residues long. Left in the record is the CDR3 DNA by itself, 39 bases read in frame from the first base.

The input for sequencing was PBMCs, taken 5 days after the yellow fever booster vaccination. Here the chain combines TRBV5-1 and TRBJ2-7, and TRBD1 matches 8 of the central bases. The sequence was collected from a man aged 25 to 40 who received the YFV17D yellow fever vaccine. The CDR3 region reads CASSLQGEYEQYF. In nucleotide form, the sequence is TGCGCCAGCAGCTTACAGGGGGAATACGAGCAGTACTTC. The CDR3, completed at both ends by the reference TRBV5-1 and TRBJ2-7 genes, gives the full variable domain KAGVTQTPRYLIKTRGQQVTLSCSPISGHRSVSWYQQTPGQGLQFLFEYFSETQRNKGNFPGRFSGRQFSNSRSEMNVSTLELGDSALYLCASSLQGEYEQYFGPGTRLTVT.